The rows below give T cell receptor beta chains drawn from one sample of a study of cytomegalovirus exposure and HLA in healthy donors. Some clones are missing from TCRdb's copy, which holds only in-frame ones; the method was immunoSEQ multiplex PCR. The sample table sets out about 160,000 clones. Sequenced: PBMCs. These receptors were taken from an older woman in good health and CMV-seronegative. CDR3s leave out the opening cysteine and the closing phenylalanine or tryptophan. Each record gives: J gene, V gene, CDR3 protein.

j_gene: TRBJ1-1
v_gene: TRBV7-3
CDR3aa: ASSGDRDAEAF

j_gene: TRBJ2-1
v_gene: TRBV7-8
CDR3aa: ASSPHPPQRGNNEQF

j_gene: TRBJ2-2
v_gene: TRBV5-1
CDR3aa: ASSRQGATDTGELF

j_gene: TRBJ1-5
v_gene: TRBV28
CDR3aa: ASSLTDAGNQPQH

j_gene: TRBJ1-1
v_gene: TRBV4-1
CDR3aa: ASSQWTGVGKTEAF

j_gene: TRBJ2-1
v_gene: TRBV4-2
CDR3aa: ASSQELAGAYSYNEQF

j_gene: TRBJ2-3
v_gene: TRBV6-1
CDR3aa: ASSDVPPGQITDTQY

j_gene: TRBJ2-1
v_gene: TRBV5-6
CDR3aa: ASSFGDRAFNEQF

j_gene: TRBJ2-2
v_gene: TRBV6-1
CDR3aa: VSGWGTGELF

j_gene: TRBJ2-1
v_gene: TRBV20-1
CDR3aa: SCLRGGEQF

j_gene: TRBJ2-7
v_gene: TRBV5-6
CDR3aa: ASSLSTSAVAYEQY

j_gene: TRBJ2-1
v_gene: TRBV5-4
CDR3aa: ASSHDSSSYNEQF

j_gene: TRBJ1-1
v_gene: TRBV30
CDR3aa: AWMGQGNTEAF

j_gene: TRBJ1-1
v_gene: TRBV11-1
CDR3aa: ASSFGGPAERNTEAF

j_gene: TRBJ1-5
v_gene: TRBV9
CDR3aa: ASSVGREQPQH

j_gene: TRBJ2-1
v_gene: TRBV5-1
CDR3aa: ASSLILAGDSEQL

j_gene: TRBJ1-2
v_gene: TRBV7-3
CDR3aa: ASSLGQADGYT

j_gene: TRBJ1-1
v_gene: TRBV19
CDR3aa: ASSKFQGAGRVGNTEAF

j_gene: TRBJ1-5
v_gene: TRBV10-2
CDR3aa: ASSDKKGGNQPQH

j_gene: TRBJ2-1
v_gene: TRBV7-3
CDR3aa: ASSLLAGGIHEQF

j_gene: -
v_gene: TRBV6-5
CDR3aa: ASRPTSGQVYEQY

j_gene: TRBJ1-2
v_gene: TRBV30
CDR3aa: ARRGDFEINGYT

j_gene: TRBJ2-7
v_gene: TRBV19
CDR3aa: ASSIDRGQGASYEQY

j_gene: TRBJ2-7
v_gene: TRBV7-9
CDR3aa: ASSLIVSEGEQY

j_gene: TRBJ2-5
v_gene: TRBV5-1
CDR3aa: ARRPYQETQY

j_gene: TRBJ1-1
v_gene: TRBV10-2
CDR3aa: ASSHGVRGTEAF

j_gene: TRBJ2-1
v_gene: TRBV27
CDR3aa: ASTPWMTADSYNEQF

j_gene: TRBJ2-2
v_gene: TRBV7-3
CDR3aa: ASSLNSGSITGELF

j_gene: TRBJ1-6
v_gene: TRBV7-3
CDR3aa: ASSVNARESPLH

j_gene: TRBJ2-1
v_gene: TRBV7-6
CDR3aa: ASSSGIQPSDEQF

j_gene: TRBJ2-7
v_gene: TRBV27
CDR3aa: ASNGNGELWLYEQY

j_gene: TRBJ2-7
v_gene: TRBV11-3
CDR3aa: ASSPGTSEQY

j_gene: TRBJ1-1
v_gene: TRBV19
CDR3aa: ASMGGLKNTEAF

j_gene: TRBJ1-1
v_gene: TRBV19
CDR3aa: ASSTRTGVENTEAF

j_gene: TRBJ1-4
v_gene: TRBV9
CDR3aa: ASSVGGTGEEKLF

j_gene: TRBJ1-1
v_gene: TRBV5-1
CDR3aa: ASSTGWTGETEAF

j_gene: TRBJ1-1
v_gene: TRBV6-6
CDR3aa: ASSYTGGNTEAF

j_gene: TRBJ2-3
v_gene: TRBV5-1
CDR3aa: ASSSFRTSGTADTQY

j_gene: TRBJ2-1
v_gene: TRBV2
CDR3aa: ASSRSGGSYNEQF

j_gene: TRBJ1-1
v_gene: TRBV14
CDR3aa: ASSLRGGTEAF

j_gene: TRBJ2-3
v_gene: TRBV7-9
CDR3aa: ASSLDLSDTQY

j_gene: TRBJ1-1
v_gene: TRBV5-1
CDR3aa: ASGQGALGTEAF

j_gene: TRBJ1-2
v_gene: TRBV7-8
CDR3aa: ASSPGQGAQYGYT

j_gene: TRBJ2-1
v_gene: TRBV5-1
CDR3aa: ASSLVVQGSNEQF

j_gene: TRBJ1-2
v_gene: TRBV10-2
CDR3aa: ASTQGQGRTNYGYT

j_gene: TRBJ1-4
v_gene: TRBV19
CDR3aa: ASRRGFTNEKLF

j_gene: TRBJ2-2
v_gene: TRBV18
CDR3aa: ASSPRGQGANTGELF

j_gene: TRBJ2-1
v_gene: TRBV4-3
CDR3aa: ASSLRDRGHEQF